This TCR beta chain was profiled in a study of blood T cells in healthy people across ages. Study details: About one barcoded beta molecule per two T cells was captured by template switching.

A second PCR of roughly 6 to 12 cycles used a sample-barcoded 5' primer and a J-beta primer mix. Each TCR beta cDNA got a 12-nucleotide random molecular identifier. TCRdb re-derived calls from the 5' RACE reads in MiXCR, one entry per CDR3 protein. The repertoire consists of approximately 800,000 distinct CDR3 sequences, with about 46% occurring once and the leading ten covering about a sixth. V shed 2 bases and J shed 6 bases, with 14 bases lying between them. Germline V lookup: CDR1 SGHTA, CDR2 FQGNSA. The CDR3 sequence is 14 residues long. The origin of this receptor is a man older than 75 in good health. The chain employs TRBV7-2 and TRBJ2-7; tentatively, D is TRBD2 (6 bases). Sequences were obtained from blood. The CDR3 DNA follows: TGTGCCAGCAGCTTATCCCCATTGGAGGGCGAGCAGTACTTC. It yields the protein CASSLSPLEGEQYF.